The present entry profiles one TCR beta chain with its context. This clone occurred a few times. This receptor's antigen is unknown. Base-call qualities are not available, and no considerably larger clone is one nucleotide away. The data were taken from a study of shared clonotypes between healthy human individuals (dated by TCRdb to about 2020). In terms of the full investigation: The cohort comprised a couple of women and a few men aged 18 to 49 years. Per donor, three plates each were used for CD4 naive and CD4 memory, two for CD8 naive, and one for CD8 memory. Blood TCR repertoires of roughly five healthy adults were deeply sequenced to estimate repertoire size and the extent of clonotype sharing between individuals. To increase sequencing depth and limit assay-specific biases, TCR repertoire library preparation and sequencing were carried out by different laboratories using diverse techniques. Between about 0.8 and 9.5 billion PBMCs per donor were obtained by leukapheresis. The paper as a whole reports these results and caveats: Sampling was limited to blood, and TCR repertoires in tissue likely differ from TCR repertoires in blood. Naive subsets generally had larger estimated clonotype richness than memory subsets did. Pairwise subsampling led to the expectation that sequencing depth would affect the degree of clonotype sharing among donors. Approximately 5% of naive CD4, approximately 3.7% of naive CD8, approximately 2.2% of memory CD4, and about 0.4% of memory CD8 clonotypes were shared across several donors. Higher generation probabilities were observed for clonotypes shared by all four sorted-subset donors than for non-shared clonotypes. The small number of donors limited the genetic and exposure-history diversity represented. Even with the large sequencing depth, rarefaction of the sorted-subset datasets indicated that sequencing was incomplete.

From a lookup of the germline V gene (reference sequence), CDR1 and CDR2 are MNHEY and SMNVEV. V lost 2 bases and J lost 2 bases; the stretch between them is 9 bases long. The CDR3 runs 14 amino acids, cysteine and phenylalanine included. The kept DNA is CDR3 alone, 42 bases in frame from the first base. The donors were healthy, HIV-negative adults with no recently reported acute infections or vaccinations. Every donor was a Caucasian adult residing in Nashville, Tennessee, USA. Magnetic negative selection was used to enrich CD4+ T cells, after which naive cells were positively selected on CD45RA and the negative fraction became the memory subset. Blood was collected by leukapheresis, and PBMCs were isolated by Ficoll-Histopaque density gradient centrifugation and then cryopreserved in liquid nitrogen vapor phase. Analytical flow cytometry was used to check the purity and quantity of each magnetically sorted T cell population. Genomic DNA was isolated from every sorted fraction and measured by UV absorbance on a Nanodrop 2000c.

Using the deep immunoSEQ assay, multiplex PCR amplified TCR CDR3 regions from genomic DNA. For each cell subset, the extracted genomic DNA was distributed evenly across all wells of several immunoSEQ 96-well plates, and each plate served as one replicate. Each replicate PCR for sorted subsets received about 180 ng genomic DNA, equal to 28,000 or so T cell genomes. The purified libraries were quantified using a Qubit 3.0 fluorometer, sized with a Bioanalyzer 2100, and then quantified again using the KAPA Library Quantification kit. Every immunoSEQ 96-well plate was sequenced on a separate single-read 150-cycle Illumina NextSeq 550 flow cell. As for the authors' bioinformatics: The immunoSEQ output contained only junctional sequences without quality scores, so filtering could not match that applied to full-length reads. Sequences were annotated with PyIR, a Python wrapper for IgBLAST v1.9, using IMGT germline references to assign V/J genes and CDR3. Reads were removed for weak V/J assignments (E-value above 1e-6), missing CDR3, stop codons, out-of-frame junctions, or ambiguous translated residues. V3J clonotypes were defined as sequences sharing the same inferred V gene, J gene, and CDR3 amino acid sequence. Percentage overlap between repertoires was computed as shared unique clonotypes divided by the size of the smaller repertoire. Three approaches were used to assess repertoire richness: RTK rarefaction, the Chao1 estimator, and Recon v2.1 estimates of unobserved clonotypes. Generation probabilities for all TCRbeta clonotypes obtained by the gDNA method from a handful of donors were computed using OLGA. Not all clones reach the TCRdb copy of this immuneACCESS table, which keeps in-frame sequences only. Checked studies attribute under half of the gap to unresolved V genes and leave the rest unexplained. That table furnishes V, J and clone size, whereas the DNA furnished D and trimming. For this sample there are millions of clones; 85% to 95% appear just once. The ten largest clones capture 0.13% of the sample.

The chain joins TRBV27 to TRBJ1-1, with no reliable assignment of the D segment. The receptor was isolated from a man aged 18 to 30 in good health. Specimen: naive CD4+ T cells sorted from blood. The sample's cell subset or site label, in plain terms: CD45RA+ positively selected. The CDR3 reads as follows: CASSLDNHNTEAFF. The nucleotides read TGTGCCAGCAGTTTAGATAACCATAACACTGAAGCTTTCTTT.